The present T cell receptor (beta chain) was sequenced within a study of blood T cell repertoires in COVID-19. Background on the study: The United States, Italy and Spain were the sources of the acute and convalescent COVID-19 samples. T cells, B-cell-depleted T cells, or PBMCs supplied cDNA or gDNA.

Original processing methods: It was from reference gene primer amplification that nucleated cell counts were estimated. The repertoire was sequenced with immunoSEQ multiplex PCR; TCRdb's copy has only in-frame clones and lacks some. The DNA was the basis for D and trimming; V, J and clone size are from that table. The sample carries approximately 100,000 clones, 85% to 90% recorded once. Sequencing used peripheral blood. The TCR was taken from a human donor with acute or convalescent COVID-19. The donor label of this sample is uncertain.

The CDR3 sequence is CSAPHNYEQYF. The CDR3 region has the DNA TGCAGTGCCCCTCACAACTACGAGCAGTACTTC. The chain is built from TRBV20-1 and TRBJ2-7; D unclear. Looked up from germline, CDR1 is DFQATT and CDR2 is SNEGSKA (reference sequence). Trimming took 6 bases from V and 3 from J, leaving 9 bases between them. The CDR3 is 11 residues long.